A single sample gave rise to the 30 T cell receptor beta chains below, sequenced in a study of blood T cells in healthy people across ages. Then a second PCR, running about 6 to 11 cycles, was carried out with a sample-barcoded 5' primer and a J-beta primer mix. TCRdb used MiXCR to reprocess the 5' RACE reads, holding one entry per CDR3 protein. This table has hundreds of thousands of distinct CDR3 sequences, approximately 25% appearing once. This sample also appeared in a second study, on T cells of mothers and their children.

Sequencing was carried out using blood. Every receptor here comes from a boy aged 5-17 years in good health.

The CDR3 region is CASSYGQGHNEQYF. CDR3 coding DNA: TGTGCCAGCAGTTACGGGCAGGGACATAACGAGCAGTACTTC. V gene TRBV6-5 combines with J gene TRBJ2-1; D possibly corresponds to TRBD1 (6 bases). Judging by the DNA end, TRBJ2-7 fits better; the J call may be wrong. Per the germline V gene, CDR1 is MNHEY and CDR2 is SVGAGI. The CDR3 sequence is 14 residues long.

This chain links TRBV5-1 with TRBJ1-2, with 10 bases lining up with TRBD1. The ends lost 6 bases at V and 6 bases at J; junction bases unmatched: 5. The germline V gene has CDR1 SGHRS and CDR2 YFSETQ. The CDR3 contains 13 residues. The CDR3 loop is CASTWTGGDGYTF. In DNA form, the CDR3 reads TGCGCCAGCACCTGGACAGGGGGAGATGGCTACACCTTC.

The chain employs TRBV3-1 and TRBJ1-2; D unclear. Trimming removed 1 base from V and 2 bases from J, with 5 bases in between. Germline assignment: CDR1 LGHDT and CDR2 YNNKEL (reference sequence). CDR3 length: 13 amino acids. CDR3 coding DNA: TGTGCCAGCAGCCAAGGACGGAACTATGGCTACACCTTC. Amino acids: CASSQGRNYGYTF.

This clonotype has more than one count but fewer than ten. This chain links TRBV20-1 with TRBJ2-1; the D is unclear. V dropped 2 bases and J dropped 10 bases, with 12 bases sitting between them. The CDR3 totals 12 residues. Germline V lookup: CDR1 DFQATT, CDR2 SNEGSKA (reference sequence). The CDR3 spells CSARRGTAEQFF. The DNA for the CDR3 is TGCAGTGCTAGAAGAGGAACTGCCGAGCAGTTCTTC.

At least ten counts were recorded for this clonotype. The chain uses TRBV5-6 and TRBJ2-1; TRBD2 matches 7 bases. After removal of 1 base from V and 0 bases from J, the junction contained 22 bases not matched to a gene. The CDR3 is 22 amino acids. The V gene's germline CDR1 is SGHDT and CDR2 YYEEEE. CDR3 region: CASSLQVSGSEKYQSSYNEQFF. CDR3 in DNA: TGTGCCAGCAGCTTGCAGGTTAGCGGGTCGGAAAAGTACCAGAGCTCCTACAATGAGCAGTTCTTC.

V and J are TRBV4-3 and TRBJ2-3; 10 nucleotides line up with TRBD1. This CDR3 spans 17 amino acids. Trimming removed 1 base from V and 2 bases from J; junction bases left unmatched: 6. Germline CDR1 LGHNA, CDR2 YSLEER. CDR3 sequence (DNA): TGCGCCAGCAGCCAAGGTCCCGGACAGGGGGACACAGATACGCAGTATTTT. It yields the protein CASSQGPGQGDTDTQYF.

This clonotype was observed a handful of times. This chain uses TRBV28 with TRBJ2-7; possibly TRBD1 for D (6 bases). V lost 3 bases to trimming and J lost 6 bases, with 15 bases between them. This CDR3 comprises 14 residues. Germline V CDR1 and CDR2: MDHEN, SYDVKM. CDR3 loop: CASSFDPQGPEQYF. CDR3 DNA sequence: TGTGCCAGCAGTTTTGACCCACAGGGTCCCGAGCAGTACTTC.

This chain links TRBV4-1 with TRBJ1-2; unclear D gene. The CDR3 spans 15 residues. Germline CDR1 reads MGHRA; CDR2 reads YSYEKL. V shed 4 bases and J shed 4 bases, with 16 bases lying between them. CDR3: CASSRNNPDFYGYTF. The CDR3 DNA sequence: TGCGCCAGCAGCCGGAACAACCCGGACTTCTATGGCTACACCTTC.

For the CDR3, the DNA is TGTGCCAGCAGTTTCCCCCGGTGGGGGAACACCGGGGAGCTGTTTTTT. Its translation: CASSFPRWGNTGELFF. This chain joins TRBV12-3 or TRBV12-4 and TRBJ2-2; D unclear. The ends were cut back, 3 bases at V and 1 base at J, with 12 bases in the middle. The CDR3 loop spans 16 amino acids.

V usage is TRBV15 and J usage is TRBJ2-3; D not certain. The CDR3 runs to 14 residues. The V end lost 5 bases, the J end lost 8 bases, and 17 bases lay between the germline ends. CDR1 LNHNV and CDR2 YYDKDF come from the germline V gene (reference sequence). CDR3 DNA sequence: TGTGCCACCAGCTCTTATTGGGGTTTTGGTACGCAGTATTTT. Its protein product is CATSSYWGFGTQYF.

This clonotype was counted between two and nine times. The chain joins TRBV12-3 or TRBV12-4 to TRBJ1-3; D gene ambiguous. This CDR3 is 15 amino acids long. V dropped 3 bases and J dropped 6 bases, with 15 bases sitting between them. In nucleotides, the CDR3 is TGTGCCAGCAGTTTTCGCGCCGGGCCGGCAAACACCATATATTTT. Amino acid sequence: CASSFRAGPANTIYF.

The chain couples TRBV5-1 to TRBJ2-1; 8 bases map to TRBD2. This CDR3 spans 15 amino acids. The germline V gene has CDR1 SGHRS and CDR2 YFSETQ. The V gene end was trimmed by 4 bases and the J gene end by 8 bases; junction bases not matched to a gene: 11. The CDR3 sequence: CASSVTGGLDYEQFF. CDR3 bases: TGCGCCAGCAGCGTGACCGGGGGACTAGACTATGAGCAGTTCTTC. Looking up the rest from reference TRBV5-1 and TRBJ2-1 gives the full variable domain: KAGVTQTPRYLIKTRGQQVTLSCSPISGHRSVSWYQQTPGQGLQFLFEYFSETQRNKGNFPGRFSGRQFSNSRSEMNVSTLELGDSALYLCASSVTGGLDYEQFFGPGTRLTVL.

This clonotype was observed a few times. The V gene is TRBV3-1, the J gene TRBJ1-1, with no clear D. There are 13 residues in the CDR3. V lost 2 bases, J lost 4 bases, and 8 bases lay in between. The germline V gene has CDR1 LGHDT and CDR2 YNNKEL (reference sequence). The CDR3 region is CASSQHGSTEAFF. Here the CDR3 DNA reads TGTGCCAGCAGCCAACACGGATCCACTGAAGCTTTCTTT.

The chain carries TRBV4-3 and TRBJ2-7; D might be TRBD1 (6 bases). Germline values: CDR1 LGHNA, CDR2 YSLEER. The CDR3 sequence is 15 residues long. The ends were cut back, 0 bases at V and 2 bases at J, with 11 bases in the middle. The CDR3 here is CASSQDSGDPYEQYF. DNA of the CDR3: TGCGCCAGCAGCCAAGACTCAGGGGACCCCTACGAGCAGTACTTC.

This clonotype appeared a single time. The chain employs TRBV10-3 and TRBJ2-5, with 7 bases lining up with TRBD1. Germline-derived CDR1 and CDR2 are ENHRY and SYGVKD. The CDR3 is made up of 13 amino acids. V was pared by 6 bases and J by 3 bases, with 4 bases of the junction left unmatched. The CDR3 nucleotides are TGTGCCATCAGACAGACAGGGAAAGAGACCCAGTACTTC. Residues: CAIRQTGKETQYF.

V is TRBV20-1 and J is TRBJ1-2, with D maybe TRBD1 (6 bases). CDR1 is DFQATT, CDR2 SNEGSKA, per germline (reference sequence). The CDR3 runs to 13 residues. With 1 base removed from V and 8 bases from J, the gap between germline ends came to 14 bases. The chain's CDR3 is CSARGPGVSGYTF. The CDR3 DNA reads TGCAGTGCTAGAGGCCCAGGGGTATCAGGCTACACCTTC.

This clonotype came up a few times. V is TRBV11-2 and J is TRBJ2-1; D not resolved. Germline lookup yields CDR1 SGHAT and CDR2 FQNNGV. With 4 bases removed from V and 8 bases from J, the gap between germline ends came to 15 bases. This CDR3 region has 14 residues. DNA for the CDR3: TGTGCCAGCAGCTATCTATCTAACGTGGATGAGCAGTTCTTC. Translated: CASSYLSNVDEQFF.

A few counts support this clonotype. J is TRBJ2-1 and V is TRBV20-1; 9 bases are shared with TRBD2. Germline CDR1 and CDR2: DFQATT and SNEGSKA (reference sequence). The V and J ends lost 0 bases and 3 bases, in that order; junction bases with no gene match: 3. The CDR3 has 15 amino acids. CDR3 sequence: CSARERGGIYNEQFF. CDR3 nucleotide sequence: TGCAGTGCTAGAGAGCGGGGGGGGATCTACAATGAGCAGTTCTTC.

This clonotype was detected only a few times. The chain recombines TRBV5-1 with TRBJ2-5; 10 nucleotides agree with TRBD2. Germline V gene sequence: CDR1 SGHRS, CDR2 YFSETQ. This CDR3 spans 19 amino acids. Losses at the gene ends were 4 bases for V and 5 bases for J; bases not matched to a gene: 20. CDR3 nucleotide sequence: TGCGCCAGCAGCACGGGACGGGGACTAGCGCTCGGTACCAGGGAGACCCAGTACTTC. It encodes CASSTGRGLALGTRETQYF.

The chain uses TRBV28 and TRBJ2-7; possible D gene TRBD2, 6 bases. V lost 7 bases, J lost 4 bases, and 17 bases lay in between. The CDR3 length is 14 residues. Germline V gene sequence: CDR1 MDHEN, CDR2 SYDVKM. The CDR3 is CASTQGGVGYEQYF. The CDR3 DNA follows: TGTGCCAGCACCCAAGGCGGGGTAGGATACGAGCAGTACTTC.

CDR3 in amino acids: CASSLAGVRNEQFF. The CDR3 DNA reads as TGTGCCAGCAGTTTAGCGGGAGTGAGGAATGAGCAGTTCTTC. This chain uses TRBV6-5 with TRBJ2-7; 9 bases line up with TRBD2. The J call may be faulty, since TRBJ2-1 better matches the DNA end. CDR1 MNHEY and CDR2 SVGAGI come from the germline V gene. CDR3 size: 14 residues.

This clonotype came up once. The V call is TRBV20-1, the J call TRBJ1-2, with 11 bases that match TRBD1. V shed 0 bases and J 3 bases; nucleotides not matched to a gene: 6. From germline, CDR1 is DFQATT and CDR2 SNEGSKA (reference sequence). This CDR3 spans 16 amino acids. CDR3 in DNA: TGCAGTGCTAGAGATTTGGGGACAGGGGGGTACTATGGCTACACCTTC. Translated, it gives CSARDLGTGGYYGYTF.

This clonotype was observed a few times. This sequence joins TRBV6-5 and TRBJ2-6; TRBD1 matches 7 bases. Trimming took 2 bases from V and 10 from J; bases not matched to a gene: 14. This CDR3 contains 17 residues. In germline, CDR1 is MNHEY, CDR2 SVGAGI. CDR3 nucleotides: TGTGCCAGCAGTTACGCGATGGGAACAGGGGCCGAAAACGTCCTGACTTTC. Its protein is CASSYAMGTGAENVLTF.

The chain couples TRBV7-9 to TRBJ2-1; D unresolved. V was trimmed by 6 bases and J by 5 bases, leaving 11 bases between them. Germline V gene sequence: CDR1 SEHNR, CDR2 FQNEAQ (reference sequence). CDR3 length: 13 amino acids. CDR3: CASRSRSHNEQFF. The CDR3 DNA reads TGTGCCAGCAGGTCAAGAAGCCACAATGAGCAGTTCTTC. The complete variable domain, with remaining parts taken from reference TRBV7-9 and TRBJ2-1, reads DTGVSQNPRHKITKRGQNVTFRCDPISEHNRLYWYRQTLGQGPEFLTYFQNEAQLEKSRLLSDRFSAERPKGSFSTLEIQRTEQGDSAMYLCASRSRSHNEQFFGPGTRLTVL.

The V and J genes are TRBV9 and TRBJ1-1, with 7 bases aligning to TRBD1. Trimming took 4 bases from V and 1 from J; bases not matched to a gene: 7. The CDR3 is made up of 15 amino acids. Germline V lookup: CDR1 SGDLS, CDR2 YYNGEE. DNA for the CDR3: TGTGCCAGCAGCACACAGGGGATTACGAACACTGAAGCTTTCTTT. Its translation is CASSTQGITNTEAFF.

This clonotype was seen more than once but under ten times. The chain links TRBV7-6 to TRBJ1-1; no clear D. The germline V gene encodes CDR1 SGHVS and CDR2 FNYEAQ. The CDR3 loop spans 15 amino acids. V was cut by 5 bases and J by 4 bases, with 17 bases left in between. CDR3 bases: TGTGCCAGCAGCCACGGGGTGGGAGGTAGCACTGAAGCTTTCTTT. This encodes CASSHGVGGSTEAFF. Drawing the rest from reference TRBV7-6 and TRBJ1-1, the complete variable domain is GAGVSQSPRYKVTKRGQDVALRCDPISGHVSLYWYRQALGQGPEFLTYFNYEAQQDKSGLPNDRFSAERPEGSISTLTIQRTEQRDSAMYRCASSHGVGGSTEAFFGQGTRLTVV.

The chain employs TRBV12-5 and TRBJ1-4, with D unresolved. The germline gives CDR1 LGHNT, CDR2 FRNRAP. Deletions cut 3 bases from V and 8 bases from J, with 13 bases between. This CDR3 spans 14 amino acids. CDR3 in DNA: TGTGCTAGTGGTTTTGCAGGCAAAAAGGAAAAACTGTTTTTT. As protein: CASGFAGKKEKLFF.

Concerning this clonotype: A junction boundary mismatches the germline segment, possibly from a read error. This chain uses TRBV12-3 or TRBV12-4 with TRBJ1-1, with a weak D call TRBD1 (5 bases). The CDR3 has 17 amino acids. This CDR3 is CASSLVTGDLMNTGAFF. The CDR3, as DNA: TGTGCCAGCAGTTTAGTCACAGGTGACCTCATGAACACTGGAGCTTTCTTT.

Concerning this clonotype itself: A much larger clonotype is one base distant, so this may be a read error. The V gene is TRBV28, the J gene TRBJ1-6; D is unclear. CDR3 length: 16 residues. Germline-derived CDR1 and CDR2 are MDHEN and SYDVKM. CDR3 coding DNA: TGTGCCGGCAGTTTATGGATAGGACGGAAAAATTCACCCCTCCACTTT. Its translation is CAGSLWIGRKNSPLHF. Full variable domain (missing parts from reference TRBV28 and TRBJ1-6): DVKVTQSSRYLVKRTGEKVFLECVQDMDHENMFWYRQDPGLGLRLIYFSYDVKMKEKGDIPEGYSVSREKKERFSLILESASTNQTSMYLCAGSLWIGRKNSPLHFGNGTRLTVT.

The CDR3 is CASSQRREVIYEQYF. Written as DNA, the CDR3 is TGTGCCAGCAGCCAACGCAGGGAGGTTATATACGAGCAGTACTTC. The V and J genes are TRBV14 and TRBJ2-5, with a possible D match to TRBD2 (6 bases). The J call may be faulty, since TRBJ2-7 better matches the DNA end. Germline V gene lookup returns CDR1 SGHDN and CDR2 FVKESK. The CDR3 has 15 amino acids.